The next 14 T cell receptor beta chains were all read from a single sample in a study of shared clonotypes between healthy human individuals. Profiled with immunoSEQ multiplex PCR; TCRdb holds only in-frame clones, not every one. The sample consists of roughly 1,600,000 clones, approximately 98.5% of them appearing once. Sequences were obtained from naive CD4+ T cells sorted from blood. Subset noted: CD45RA+ positively selected. The receptors stem from a man aged 25 to 45 in good health.

This clone was detected once. The chain joins TRBV18 to TRBJ2-6; TRBD1 matches 9 bases. CDR3 size: 15 residues. After removal of 5 bases from V and 2 bases from J, the junction contained 1 base not matched to a gene. Germline assignment: CDR1 KGHSH and CDR2 LQKENI. CDR3 nucleotides: TGTGCCAGCTCAACAGGGGGCGCTGGGGCCAACGTCCTGACTTTC. Translation gives CASSTGGAGANVLTF.

The V call is TRBV13, the J call TRBJ1-1; a possible D gene is TRBD1 (6 bases). The CDR3 extends over 14 amino acids. Trimming removed 5 bases from V and 1 base from J, with 11 bases in between. The germline CDR1 and CDR2 sequences are PRHDT and FYEKMQ (reference sequence). This CDR3 reads CASSMGQQNTEAFF. DNA for the CDR3: TGTGCCAGCAGCATGGGACAACAGAACACTGAAGCTTTCTTT.

The chain couples TRBV7-2 to TRBJ2-7, with TRBD1 as a possible D gene (6 bases). CDR1 and CDR2 from the germline V gene are SGHTA and FQGNSA. V lost 1 base and J lost 5, with 12 bases in between. The CDR3 loop spans 14 amino acids. The CDR3 spells CASSLVRTVHEQYF. The CDR3, as DNA: TGTGCCAGCAGCTTAGTTCGGACAGTCCACGAGCAGTACTTC.

The V call is TRBV9, the J call TRBJ2-1; 8 positions agree with TRBD2. Germline CDR1 reads SGDLS; CDR2 reads YYNGEE. This CDR3 has 14 amino acids. The ends lost 3 bases at V and 7 bases at J; junction bases unmatched: 6. Here the CDR3 reads CASSAGLVENEQFF. For the CDR3, the DNA is TGTGCCAGCAGCGCGGGACTAGTGGAGAATGAGCAGTTCTTC.

The J gene is TRBJ2-2, the V gene TRBV29-1; D gene ambiguous. Trimming shortened V by 7 bases and J by 1 base, and 10 bases separated the two germline ends. CDR3 size: 13 residues. Germline V gives CDR1 SQVTM, CDR2 ANQGSEA. The CDR3 sequence is CSAWVKNTGELFF. CDR3 coding DNA: TGCAGCGCCTGGGTCAAGAACACCGGGGAGCTGTTTTTT.

The chain has TRBV28 and TRBJ1-1; unclear D gene. Between the trimmed V and J ends, which lost 3 bases and 4 bases, there was a span of 12 bases. Germline V gives CDR1 MDHEN, CDR2 SYDVKM. CDR3 length: 14 amino acids. The CDR3 protein is CASSFRFRPTEAFF. The CDR3, as DNA: TGTGCCAGCAGTTTTCGGTTCAGGCCCACTGAAGCTTTCTTT.

The rearrangement joins TRBV7-9 to TRBJ2-2; 12 bases agree with TRBD2. Trimming cost V 5 bases and J 4 bases; bases outside gene matches: 2. Germline V lookup: CDR1 SEHNR, CDR2 FQNEAQ (reference sequence). CDR3 length equals 15 residues. CDR3 DNA sequence: TGTGCCAGCAGCGCTAGCGGGAGGGCCACCGGGGAGCTGTTTTTT. Translating gives CASSASGRATGELFF. Looking up the rest from reference TRBV7-9 and TRBJ2-2 gives the full variable domain: DTGVSQNPRHKITKRGQNVTFRCDPISEHNRLYWYRQTLGQGPEFLTYFQNEAQLEKSRLLSDRFSAERPKGSFSTLEIQRTEQGDSAMYLCASSASGRATGELFFGEGSRLTVL.

To note about this clone: Within the sample, other DNA sequences also encode this same CDR3. DNA of the CDR3: TGCGCCAGCAGCTTGGAGGGGGGAGGCTATGGCTACACCTTC. Translation: CASSLEGGGYGYTF. The chain recombines TRBV5-1 with TRBJ1-2, with TRBD1 as a possible D gene (6 bases). The germline CDR1 and CDR2 sequences are SGHRS and YFSETQ. V lost 0 bases to trimming and J lost 4 bases, with 10 bases between them. The CDR3 covers 14 residues.

The chain carries TRBV5-5 and TRBJ2-3; the match to TRBD2 covers 13 bases. V was pared by 5 bases and J by 3 bases, with 9 bases of the junction left unmatched. CDR1 SGHKS and CDR2 YYEKEE come from the germline V gene (reference sequence). This CDR3 contains 17 residues. CDR3 protein: CASRPGLAGTTTDTQYF. The CDR3 coding sequence is TGTGCCAGCAGACCGGGACTAGCGGGGACAACGACAGATACGCAGTATTTT.

The chain links TRBV9 to TRBJ2-5; D ambiguous. The germline V gene encodes CDR1 SGDLS and CDR2 YYNGEE. Trimming left V 3 bases short and J 3 bases short, with 6 bases between. The CDR3 length is 12 residues. CDR3 bases: TGTGCCAGCAGCGCGCGAGAAGAGACCCAGTACTTC. Its protein product is CASSAREETQYF.

The chain links TRBV7-9 to TRBJ1-1; tentative D call: TRBD1 (5 bases). Germline CDR1 is SEHNR and CDR2 is FQNEAQ (reference sequence). Trimming took 3 bases from V and 3 from J, leaving 5 bases between them. CDR3 length: 12 amino acids. The CDR3 DNA reads as TGTGCCAGCAGCTTCAGGGACACTGAAGCTTTCTTT. Translated, it gives CASSFRDTEAFF.

The count of this clone is one. Other DNA sequences within the sample encode an identical CDR3. J is TRBJ2-7 and V is TRBV5-1; tentatively, D is TRBD1 (6 bases). Germline V CDR1 and CDR2: SGHRS, YFSETQ. V shed 0 bases and J shed 2 bases, with 9 bases lying between them. CDR3 size: 14 residues. Here the CDR3 reads CASSLDRAPYEQYF. As DNA, the CDR3 is TGCGCCAGCAGCTTGGACAGGGCCCCCTACGAGCAGTACTTC.

The CDR3 here is CASSLSSNNQPQHF. The CDR3 nucleotides read TGTGCCAGCAGTTTATCCAGTAACAATCAGCCCCAGCATTTT. J is TRBJ1-5 and V is TRBV28, with D hard to call. Germline V gene sequence: CDR1 MDHEN, CDR2 SYDVKM. The CDR3 loop spans 14 amino acids. The V end was cut by 1 base, the J end by 3 bases, with 7 bases between.

On this clone: The sample contains more than one DNA sequence encoding this CDR3. V and J are TRBV19 and TRBJ2-3; tentative D call: TRBD2 (6 bases). V was clipped by 1 base and J by 0 bases, with 8 bases between them. Germline values: CDR1 LNHDA, CDR2 SQIVND (reference sequence). The length of the CDR3 is 15 residues. For the CDR3, the DNA is TGTGCCAGTAGTATAGTAGCGGCTAGCACAGATACGCAGTATTTT. This sequence encodes CASSIVAASTDTQYF.